The entry below describes one TCR beta chain. The entry originates in a study of blood T cell repertoires in COVID-19. Unmatched junction bases numbered 13, after V lost 2 bases and J lost 2 bases. CDR1 MDHEN and CDR2 SYDVKM come from the germline V gene. The CDR3 consists of 19 residues. Patients of the Seattle cohort, enrolled during active infection, were followed longitudinally. Original processing notes: Researchers report that nucleated cell counts were estimated from reference gene primer amplification. Generated by immunoSEQ multiplex PCR, the TCRdb table keeps only in-frame clones and is missing some. That table furnishes V, J and clone size, whereas the DNA furnished D and trimming. The sample yields around 100,000 clones, roughly 90% seen once.

This sequence originates from a woman aged 45-60 years with COVID-19, enrolled during active disease. The sequencing sample was made of peripheral blood. This sequence joins TRBV28 and TRBJ2-3; 10 bases map to TRBD2. The CDR3 sequence is CASSLTPGLAVLTTDTQYF. The CDR3 nucleotides read TGTGCCAGCAGTTTAACCCCTGGACTAGCGGTTCTTACCACAGATACGCAGTATTTT.